This record concerns one T cell receptor beta chain sequence. Its antigen is undetermined. Assay used: immunoSEQ multiplex PCR; TCRdb lists only in-frame clones, some missing. The table lists approximately 89,000 clones, roughly 84% of them singletons. The CDR3 totals 13 residues. Trimming stripped 9 bases from V and 6 bases from J, with 14 bases between. Germline values: CDR1 SGHAT, CDR2 FQNNGV. The data were taken from a study of PD-1 blockade in classical Hodgkin lymphoma. Every patient was affected by relapse after autologous stem cell transplantation, while exposure to brentuximab vedotin was not uniform. Overall study findings and caveats: Relapsed/refractory patients reportedly had lower baseline diversity than newly diagnosed patients. Repertoire differences have undefined causes, possibly disease activity or prior therapy. Complete responders' diversity at baseline resembled that of newly diagnosed patients. While CD8+ TCR diversity did not rise significantly by C4D1, CD4+ TCR diversity did.

The sequence came from a human donor with classical Hodgkin lymphoma. The sample in question was peripheral blood mononuclear cells (PBMCs), obtained at baseline. The chain is built from TRBV11-2 and TRBJ1-4; D may be TRBD1 (5 bases). CDR3 nucleotide sequence: TGTGCCAGTGGGGCAGGGCTCGATGAAAAACTGTTTTTT. Amino acids: CASGAGLDEKLFF.